Below are 30 T cell receptor beta chains sequenced from a single sample in a study of vaccination and CD4 T cells after COVID-19. Treatment meaning: approximately 9-day PBMC culture with coronavirus spike peptide pools or control peptides (ViraFEST assay). The antigens of these receptors remain unknown. Sequenced with the Oncomine TCR Beta short-read assay was DNA taken from cultured CD4+ T cells. TCRdb passed the PCR reads through MiXCR, listing each CDR3 protein once. The sample holds roughly 18,000 distinct CDR3 sequences, about two fifths seen once. The sequencing sample was made of CD4+ T cells from blood, cultured in vitro. The receptors here all came from a human donor who had recovered from COVID-19.

This clonotype came up a few times. The chain uses TRBV12-3 or TRBV12-4 and TRBJ2-3, with D uncertain. Trimming removed 4 bases at V and 3 bases at J, with 5 bases between. The CDR3 extends over 12 amino acids. The CDR3 DNA sequence: TGTGCCAGCAGTTATGGGACAGATACGCAGTATTTT. It specifies CASSYGTDTQYF.

The rearrangement uses TRBV19 and TRBJ2-7; 8 bases line up with TRBD2. The V gene's germline CDR1 is LNHDA and CDR2 SQIVND (reference sequence). J lost 4 bases, V lost 1 base, and 6 bases had no gene match. This CDR3 contains 15 residues. The CDR3 loop reads CASSIVAGGVYEQYF. The CDR3 DNA reads TGTGCCAGTAGTATAGTGGCCGGGGGGGTATACGAGCAGTACTTC.

V gene TRBV28 combines with J gene TRBJ1-5; D might be TRBD1 (6 bases). This CDR3 region has 16 residues. Germline V gene sequence: CDR1 MDHEN, CDR2 SYDVKM. Between the trimmed V and J ends, which lost 2 bases and 2 bases, there was a span of 13 bases. The CDR3 sequence is CASSLRRGGGNQPQHF. CDR3 coding DNA: TGTGCCAGCAGTTTAAGGAGGGGGGGAGGCAATCAGCCCCAGCATTTT.

This clonotype was picked up a small number of times. V and J are TRBV14 and TRBJ2-2, with unresolved D. The germline V gene has CDR1 SGHDN and CDR2 FVKESK. This CDR3 is built from 14 residues. V dropped 4 bases and J dropped 6 bases, with 12 bases sitting between them. The CDR3 coding sequence is TGTGCCAGCAGCCGGAACATGGAGCCCGGGGAGCTGTTTTTT. It encodes CASSRNMEPGELFF.

The chain carries TRBV18 and TRBJ2-2; D possibly corresponds to TRBD2 (5 bases). Germline CDR1 is KGHSH and CDR2 is LQKENI. This CDR3 contains 12 residues. Trimming took 3 bases from V and 7 from J, leaving 6 bases between them. CDR3 DNA: TGTGCCAGCTCACCCCGGGGCGGGGAGCTGTTTTTT. Translation: CASSPRGGELFF.

As DNA, the CDR3 is TGTGCCAGCAGCTTCACGGGGGTAGGCAATCAGCCCCAGCATTTT. Protein product: CASSFTGVGNQPQHF. This rearrangement joins TRBV7-9 to TRBJ1-5; tentative D call: TRBD1 (5 bases). Germline-derived CDR1 and CDR2 are SEHNR and FQNEAQ (reference sequence). The CDR3 consists of 15 residues. The V and J ends lost 3 bases and 2 bases respectively, with 11 bases between them.

This clonotype was picked up a small number of times. V is TRBV20-1 and J is TRBJ2-2, with 9 bases that match TRBD2. V shed 4 bases, J shed 4 bases, and the junction held 7 bases outside the gene matches. CDR1 and CDR2 (germline): DFQATT, SNEGSKA (reference sequence). The CDR3 has 15 amino acids. DNA of the CDR3: TGCAGTGCTACCGTAGCGGGAGTTACCACCGGGGAGCTGTTTTTT. It yields the protein CSATVAGVTTGELFF.

This clonotype has just a few counts. CDR3 sequence (DNA): TGTGCCAGCAGCTTTGTGACAGGGGCTGGGGAGCAGTTCTTC. Its protein is CASSFVTGAGEQFF. This chain connects TRBV7-2 to TRBJ2-1; 8 nucleotides agree with TRBD1. The CDR3 is 14 amino acids. Unmatched junction bases numbered 8, after V lost 3 bases and J lost 10 bases. CDR1 and CDR2 (germline): SGHTA, FQGNSA.

The chain has TRBV24-1 and TRBJ2-3; 10 bases are a match to TRBD1. Germline CDR1 is KGHDR and CDR2 is SFDVKD. The CDR3 length is 12 residues. Trimming cost V 2 bases and J 15 bases; bases outside gene matches: 4. The CDR3 DNA follows: TGTGCCACCAGTGATTCCGGGACAGGGGTCTATTTT. It translates to CATSDSGTGVYF.

This clonotype was recorded a few times. The chain combines TRBV28 with TRBJ2-3, with D possibly being TRBD2 (5 bases). Trimming pared 3 bases from V and 6 bases from J, leaving 10 bases between. The CDR3 length is 13 residues. Germline CDR1 reads MDHEN; CDR2 reads SYDVKM. The CDR3: CASSFSGSDTQYF. CDR3 DNA: TGTGCCAGCAGTTTCAGCGGATCGGATACGCAGTATTTT.

This chain joins TRBV2 and TRBJ2-6, with a possible D match to TRBD1 (6 bases). With 10 bases removed from V and 2 bases from J, the gap between germline ends came to 6 bases. CDR1 is SNHLY, CDR2 FYNNEI, per germline. This CDR3 has 12 residues. CDR3 protein: CANRAGANVLTF. Written as DNA, the CDR3 is TGTGCCAACAGGGCTGGGGCCAACGTCCTGACTTTC.

In this sample, this clonotype turned up a few times. The chain has TRBV5-8 and TRBJ1-1; D gene ambiguous. This CDR3 region has 17 residues. CDR1 SGHTS and CDR2 YDEGEE come from the germline V gene. Trimming cost V 3 bases and J 4 bases, with 22 bases left between them. The CDR3 region has the DNA TGTGCCAGCAGCTCCACGGGCCTCACGGGGTCCCCCACTGAAGCTTTCTTT. This codes for CASSSTGLTGSPTEAFF.

This clonotype was detected only once. J is TRBJ2-6 and V is TRBV2; no reliable D call. Germline CDR1 is SNHLY and CDR2 is FYNNEI. The CDR3 sequence is 14 residues long. Trimming stripped 7 bases from V and 0 bases from J, with 7 bases between. The CDR3 protein is CASISSSGANVLTF. The CDR3 nucleotides read TGTGCCAGCATCTCTAGCTCTGGGGCCAACGTCCTGACTTTC.

The gene calls are TRBV10-3 and TRBJ2-2; 7 nucleotides agree with TRBD1. This CDR3 has 14 residues. Germline assignment: CDR1 ENHRY and CDR2 SYGVKD. The V gene end was trimmed by 8 bases and the J gene end by 2 bases; junction bases not matched to a gene: 5. The CDR3 sequence is CAISRGKNTGELFF. The CDR3 nucleotides read TGTGCCATCTCCAGGGGGAAAAACACCGGGGAGCTGTTTTTT.

Only a few counts were recorded for this clonotype. The rearrangement links TRBV20-1 to TRBJ2-5; 7 bases fit TRBD1. Trimming at V came to 4 bases and at J to 5 bases, leaving 7 bases not matched to a gene. Germline V gene sequence: CDR1 DFQATT, CDR2 SNEGSKA (reference sequence). The CDR3 is 13 amino acids. CDR3 bases: TGCAGTGCTACGGACAGGTCTGGGGAGACCCAGTACTTC. Translation gives CSATDRSGETQYF.

This clonotype has a handful of counts. CDR3 sequence (DNA): TGTGCCAGCAGCTCCCTCGGGAAGGTTAACACTGAAGCTTTCTTT. This codes for CASSSLGKVNTEAFF. This sequence joins TRBV11-2 and TRBJ1-1; D is uncertain. The germline V and J ends were trimmed by 4 bases and 2 bases, with 14 bases remaining between them. This CDR3 is built from 15 residues. The V gene's germline CDR1 is SGHAT and CDR2 FQNNGV.

V usage is TRBV6-5 and J usage is TRBJ2-4; weak D call: TRBD1 (5 bases). V lost 2 bases and J lost 11, with 10 bases in between. CDR3 size: 12 residues. The germline gives CDR1 MNHEY, CDR2 SVGAGI. CDR3 sequence reads: CASSYPDSFQYF. Written as DNA, the CDR3 is TGTGCCAGCAGTTACCCCGACAGTTTTCAGTACTTC.

This clonotype was seen only a few times. The rearrangement joins TRBV7-6 to TRBJ2-2, with TRBD2 identical over 12 bases. This CDR3 is 16 amino acids long. V gave up 4 bases and J gave up 3 bases; unmatched junction bases: 3. Germline CDR1 reads SGHVS; CDR2 reads FNYEAQ. CDR3 sequence: CASSSRLAGDTGELFF. CDR3 sequence (DNA): TGTGCCAGCAGCTCCCGACTAGCGGGGGACACCGGGGAGCTGTTTTTT.

The rearrangement links TRBV20-1 to TRBJ1-1; a possible D gene is TRBD1 (5 bases). Trimming removed 6 bases from V and 5 bases from J, with 16 bases in between. The germline CDR1 and CDR2 sequences are DFQATT and SNEGSKA (reference sequence). This CDR3 region has 13 residues. CDR3 region: CSAPRDPDTEAFF. Written as DNA, the CDR3 is TGCAGTGCCCCAAGGGACCCGGATACTGAAGCTTTCTTT.

CDR3 coding DNA: TGTGCCAGCTGGACTAGCGGCAATGAGCAGTTCTTC. Translated, it gives CASWTSGNEQFF. This chain links TRBV5-4 with TRBJ2-1; TRBD2 agrees at 10 bases. Germline V lookup: CDR1 SGHNT, CDR2 YYREEE (reference sequence). The V segment lost 7 bases and the J segment 6 bases; nucleotides outside the gene matches: 1. CDR3 size: 12 residues.

The chain combines TRBV24-1 with TRBJ2-7; D tentatively fits TRBD1 or TRBD2 (5 bases each). The CDR3 has 12 residues. V lost 3 bases, J lost 4 bases, and 6 bases lay in between. Germline CDR1 reads KGHDR; CDR2 reads SFDVKD. CDR3 sequence (DNA): TGTGCCACCAGTGATGGGGGTTACGAGCAGTACTTC. Translation gives CATSDGGYEQYF.

This clonotype was recorded a few times. The V and J genes are TRBV7-2 and TRBJ2-7; D ambiguous. Trimming cost V 3 bases and J 3 bases, with 6 bases left between them. The V gene's germline CDR1 is SGHTA and CDR2 FQGNSA. This CDR3 has 12 amino acids. CDR3 sequence (DNA): TGTGCCAGCAGCTTTACTTTCTACGAGCAGTACTTC. Its protein product is CASSFTFYEQYF.

This clonotype turned up a few times. The V gene is TRBV6-1, the J gene TRBJ2-7; a weak D match, TRBD2 (6 bases). Per germline, CDR1 MNHNS and CDR2 SASEGT. The CDR3 length is 14 residues. The germline V and J ends were trimmed by 2 bases and 3 bases, with 11 bases remaining between them. The chain's CDR3 is CASSEQAGYYEQYF. CDR3 nucleotide sequence: TGTGCCAGCAGTGAACAGGCGGGATACTACGAGCAGTACTTC.

V gene TRBV20-1 combines with J gene TRBJ2-1; D may match TRBD1 or TRBD2 (6 bases each). Looked up from germline, CDR1 is DFQATT and CDR2 is SNEGSKA (reference sequence). The CDR3 covers 16 residues. The V and J ends lost 0 bases and 4 bases respectively, with 16 bases between them. The CDR3, as DNA: TGCAGTGCTAGAGATGATGGGGGGCTTACTTACAATGAGCAGTTCTTC. It is translated as CSARDDGGLTYNEQFF.

This chain connects TRBV6-2 or TRBV6-3 to TRBJ2-7; D call uncertain. CDR3 length: 13 amino acids. CDR1 and CDR2 (germline): MNHEY, SVGEGT. V was clipped by 6 bases and J by 0 bases, with 9 bases between them. The CDR3 loop is CASSRSGSYEQYF. The DNA for the CDR3 is TGTGCCAGCAGCAGATCGGGCTCCTACGAGCAGTACTTC.

This clonotype was seen only a few times. The chain combines TRBV15 with TRBJ2-7, with TRBD2 identical over 9 bases. This CDR3 region has 16 residues. The ends lost 0 bases at V and 1 base at J; junction bases unmatched: 4. Germline CDR1 reads LNHNV; CDR2 reads YYDKDF (reference sequence). CDR3: CATSRDVLAGSYEQYF. In DNA form, the CDR3 reads TGTGCCACCAGCAGAGATGTCCTAGCGGGGTCCTACGAGCAGTACTTC.

The chain uses TRBV6-1 and TRBJ2-1; 7 nucleotides line up with TRBD2. The V gene end was trimmed by 5 bases and the J gene end by 1 base; junction bases not matched to a gene: 2. The CDR3 extends over 14 amino acids. The germline gives CDR1 MNHNS, CDR2 SASEGT. CDR3 coding DNA: TGTGCCAGCAGTCTAGCGGCGTCCTACAATGAGCAGTTCTTC. It is translated as CASSLAASYNEQFF.

This chain joins TRBV7-3 and TRBJ1-1, with D maybe TRBD1 (5 bases). Germline loops: CDR1 SGHTA, CDR2 FQGTGA. The CDR3 covers 16 residues. V lost 1 base and J 5 bases, leaving 17 bases between the germline ends. The chain's CDR3 is CASSLMGPRDRTEAFF. The CDR3 coding sequence is TGTGCCAGCAGCTTAATGGGGCCCCGCGACCGGACTGAAGCTTTCTTT.

This clonotype was recorded once. J is TRBJ2-1 and V is TRBV6-2 or TRBV6-3; 9 bases fit TRBD2. The CDR3 extends over 17 amino acids. CDR1 MNHEY and CDR2 SVGEGT come from the germline V gene. V was clipped by 0 bases and J by 7 bases; unmatched bases: 10. The CDR3: CASSYSPAGGSGNEQFF. In nucleotides, the CDR3 is TGTGCCAGCAGTTACTCTCCAGCGGGAGGCTCGGGGAATGAGCAGTTCTTC.

This clonotype appeared a few times. The genes are TRBV2 and TRBJ1-6; 7 bases match TRBD1. The CDR3 covers 18 residues. Germline CDR1 is SNHLY and CDR2 is FYNNEI. V was pared by 6 bases and J by 5 bases, with 16 bases of the junction left unmatched. This CDR3 is CASRRELMTGLDNSPLHF. In nucleotides, the CDR3 is TGTGCCAGCAGACGAGAACTCATGACAGGGTTAGATAATTCACCCCTCCACTTT.